This T cell receptor (beta chain) stems from a study of Ad26.COV2.S vaccination and SARS-CoV-2 variants. The wider study: Intramuscular Ad26.COV2.S doses were given once or twice, 56 days apart.

Profiled with immunoSEQ multiplex PCR; TCRdb holds only in-frame clones, not every one. Among 500,000 or so clones listed, around 88% were seen once. The length of the CDR3 is 14 residues. The germline V gene has CDR1 SGHRS and CDR2 YFSETQ. Trimming removed 2 bases from V and 4 bases from J, with 10 bases in between. Treatment defined: around 19 received Ad26.COV2.S at low or high dose, single or two shots; 5 received placebo; per-sample allocation not given. Collection of samples fell on day 63 after the first vaccine or placebo injection. The donor's status was that of an adult aged 18-55 years in Boston.

The gene calls are TRBV5-1 and TRBJ1-5; tentative D call: TRBD1 (6 bases). Sequences were derived from peripheral blood, sampled in a trial of Ad26.COV2.S vaccine versus placebo. The clonotype was recovered from a person aged 18 to 59 who received the Ad26.COV2.S COVID-19 vaccine or a placebo. CDR3 sequence reads: CASSFGGANQPQHF. CDR3 sequence (DNA): TGCGCCAGCAGCTTCGGGGGGGCGAATCAGCCCCAGCATTTT. The whole variable domain, remainder taken from reference TRBV5-1 and TRBJ1-5, is KAGVTQTPRYLIKTRGQQVTLSCSPISGHRSVSWYQQTPGQGLQFLFEYFSETQRNKGNFPGRFSGRQFSNSRSEMNVSTLELGDSALYLCASSFGGANQPQHFGDGTRLSIL.